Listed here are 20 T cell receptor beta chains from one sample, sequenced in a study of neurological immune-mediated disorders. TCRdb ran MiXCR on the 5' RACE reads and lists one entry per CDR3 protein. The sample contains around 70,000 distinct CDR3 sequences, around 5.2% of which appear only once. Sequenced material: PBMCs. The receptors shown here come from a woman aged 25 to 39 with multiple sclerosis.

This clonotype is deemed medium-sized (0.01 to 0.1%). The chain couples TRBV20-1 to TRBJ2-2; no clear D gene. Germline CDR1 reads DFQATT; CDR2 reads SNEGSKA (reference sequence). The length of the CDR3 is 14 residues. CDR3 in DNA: TGCAGAGCCGGGTGTCCCGATAGCACCGGGGAGCTGTTTTTT. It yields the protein CRAGCPDSTGELFF.

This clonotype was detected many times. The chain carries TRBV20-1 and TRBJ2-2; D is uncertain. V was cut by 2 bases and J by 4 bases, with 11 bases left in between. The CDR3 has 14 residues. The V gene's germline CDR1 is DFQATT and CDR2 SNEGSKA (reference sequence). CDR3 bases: TGCAGTGCTAGAAAGGTCCAGAGCACCGGGGAGCTGTTTTTT. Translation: CSARKVQSTGELFF.

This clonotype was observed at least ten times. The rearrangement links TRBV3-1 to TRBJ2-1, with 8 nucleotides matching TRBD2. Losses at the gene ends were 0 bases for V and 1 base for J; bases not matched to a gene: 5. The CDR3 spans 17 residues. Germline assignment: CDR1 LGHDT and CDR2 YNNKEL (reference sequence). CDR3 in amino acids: CASSQDVAGGSYNEQFF. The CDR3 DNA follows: TGTGCCAGCAGCCAAGATGTTGCGGGGGGTTCCTACAATGAGCAGTTCTTC.

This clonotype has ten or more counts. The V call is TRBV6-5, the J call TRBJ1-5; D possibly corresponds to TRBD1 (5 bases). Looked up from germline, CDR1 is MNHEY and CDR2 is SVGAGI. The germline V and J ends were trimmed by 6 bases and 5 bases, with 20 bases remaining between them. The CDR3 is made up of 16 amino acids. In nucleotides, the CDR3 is TGTGCCAGCAGCCCATCACCGATGGGGGTGTATCAGCCCCAGCATTTT. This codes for CASSPSPMGVYQPQHF.

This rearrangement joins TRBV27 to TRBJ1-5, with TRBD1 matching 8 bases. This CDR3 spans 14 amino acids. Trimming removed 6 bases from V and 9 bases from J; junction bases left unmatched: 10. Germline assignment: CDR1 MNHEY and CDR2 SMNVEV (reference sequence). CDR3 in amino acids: CASRETGGQRPQHF. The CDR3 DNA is TGTGCCAGCAGGGAAACAGGGGGACAGAGGCCCCAGCATTTT.

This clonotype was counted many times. The CDR3 loop reads CASSSGGTTEAFF. The CDR3 bases are TGTGCCAGCAGTTCGGGCGGGACCACTGAAGCTTTCTTT. The gene calls are TRBV27 and TRBJ1-1; D is possibly TRBD1 (5 bases). The V end was cut by 4 bases, the J end by 4 bases, with 10 bases between. The CDR3 runs 13 residues. Germline V gene lookup returns CDR1 MNHEY and CDR2 SMNVEV (reference sequence).

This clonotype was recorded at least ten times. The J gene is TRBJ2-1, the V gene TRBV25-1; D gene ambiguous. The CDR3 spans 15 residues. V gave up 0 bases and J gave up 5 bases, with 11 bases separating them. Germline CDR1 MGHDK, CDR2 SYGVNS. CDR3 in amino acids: CASSEYGPINNEQFF. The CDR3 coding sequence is TGTGCCAGCAGTGAATACGGGCCTATTAACAATGAGCAGTTCTTC.

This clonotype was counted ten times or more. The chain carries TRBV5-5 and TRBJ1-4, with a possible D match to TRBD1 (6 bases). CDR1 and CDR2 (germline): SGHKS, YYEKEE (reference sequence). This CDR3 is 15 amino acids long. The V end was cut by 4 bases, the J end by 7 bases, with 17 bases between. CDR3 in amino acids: CASSRTPRGPEKLFF. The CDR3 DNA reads TGTGCCAGCAGCCGAACGCCCAGGGGACCTGAAAAACTGTTTTTT.

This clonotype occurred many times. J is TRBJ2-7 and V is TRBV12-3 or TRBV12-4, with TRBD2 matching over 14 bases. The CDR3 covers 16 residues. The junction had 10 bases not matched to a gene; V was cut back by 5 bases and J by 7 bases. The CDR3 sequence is CASSHETSGGALEQYF. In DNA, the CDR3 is TGTGCCAGCAGTCACGAGACTAGCGGGGGGGCCTTAGAGCAGTACTTC.

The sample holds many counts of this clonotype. The CDR3 DNA is TGTGCCATCAGTGAGAGGGTCGTCGGGACAGGGGGCCGTGGCTACACCTTC. This encodes CAISERVVGTGGRGYTF. This chain uses TRBV10-3 with TRBJ1-2, with TRBD1 identical over 12 bases. The CDR3 is 17 residues long. In germline, CDR1 is ENHRY, CDR2 SYGVKD. The trim removed 2 bases at V and 7 bases at J, leaving 11 bases unmatched.

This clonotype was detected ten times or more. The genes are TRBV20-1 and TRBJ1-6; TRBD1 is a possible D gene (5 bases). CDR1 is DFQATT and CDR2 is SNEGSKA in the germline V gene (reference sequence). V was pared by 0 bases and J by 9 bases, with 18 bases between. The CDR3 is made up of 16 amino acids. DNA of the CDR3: TGCAGTGCTAGAGATGAGAAAACAGGAAGGAGTTCACCCCTCCACTTT. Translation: CSARDEKTGRSSPLHF.

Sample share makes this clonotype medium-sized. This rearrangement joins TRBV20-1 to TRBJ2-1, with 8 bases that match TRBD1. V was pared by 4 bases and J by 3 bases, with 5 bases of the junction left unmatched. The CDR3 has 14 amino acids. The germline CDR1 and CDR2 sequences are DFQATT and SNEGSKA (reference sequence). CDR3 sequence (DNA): TGCAGTGCTATCTTAGGGACAGGCTACAATGAGCAGTTCTTC. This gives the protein CSAILGTGYNEQFF.

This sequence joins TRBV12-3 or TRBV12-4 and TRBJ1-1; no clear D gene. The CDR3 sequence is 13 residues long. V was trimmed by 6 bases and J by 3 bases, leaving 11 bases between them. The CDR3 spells CASSSLGHTEAFF. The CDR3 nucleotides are TGTGCCAGCAGCTCCTTAGGGCACACTGAAGCTTTCTTT.

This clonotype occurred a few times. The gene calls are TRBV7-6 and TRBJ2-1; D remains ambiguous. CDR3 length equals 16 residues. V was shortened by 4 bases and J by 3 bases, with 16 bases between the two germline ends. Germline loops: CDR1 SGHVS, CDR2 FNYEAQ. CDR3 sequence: CASSSEPYNLYNEQFF. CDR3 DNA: TGTGCCAGCAGCTCTGAGCCCTATAATCTCTACAATGAGCAGTTCTTC.

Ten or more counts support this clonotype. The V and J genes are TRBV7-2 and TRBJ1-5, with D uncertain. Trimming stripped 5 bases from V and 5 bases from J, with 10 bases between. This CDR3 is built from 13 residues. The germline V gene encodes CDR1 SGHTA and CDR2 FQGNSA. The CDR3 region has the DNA TGTGCCAGCAGCGTAGGAACCTATCAGCCCCAGCATTTT. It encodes CASSVGTYQPQHF.

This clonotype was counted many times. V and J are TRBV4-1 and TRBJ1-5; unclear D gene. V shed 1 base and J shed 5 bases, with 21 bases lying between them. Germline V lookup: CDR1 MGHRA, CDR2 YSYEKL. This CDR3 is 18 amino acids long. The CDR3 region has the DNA TGCGCCAGCAGCCAAGCCCAAAGGTTTGAACAGAGGCATCAGCCCCAGCATTTT. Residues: CASSQAQRFEQRHQPQHF.

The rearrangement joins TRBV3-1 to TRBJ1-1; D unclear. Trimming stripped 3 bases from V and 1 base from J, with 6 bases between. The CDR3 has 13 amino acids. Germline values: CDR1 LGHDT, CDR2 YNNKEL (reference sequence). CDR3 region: CASSQIKNTEAFF. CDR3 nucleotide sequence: TGTGCCAGCAGCCAGATCAAGAACACTGAAGCTTTCTTT.

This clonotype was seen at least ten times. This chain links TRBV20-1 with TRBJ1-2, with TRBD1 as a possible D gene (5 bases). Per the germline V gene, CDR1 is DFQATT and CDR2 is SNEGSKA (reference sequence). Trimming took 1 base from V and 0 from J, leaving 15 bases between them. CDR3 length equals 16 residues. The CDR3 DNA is TGCAGTGCTAGAGGTCCGGGACCGTATACTAACTATGGCTACACCTTC. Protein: CSARGPGPYTNYGYTF.

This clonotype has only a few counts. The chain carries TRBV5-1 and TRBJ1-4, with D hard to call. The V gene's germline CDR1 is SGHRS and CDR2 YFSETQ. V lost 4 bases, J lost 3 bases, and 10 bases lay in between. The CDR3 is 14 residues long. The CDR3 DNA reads TGCGCCAGCAGCCCGACCTCTGCTAATGAAAAACTGTTTTTT. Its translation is CASSPTSANEKLFF.

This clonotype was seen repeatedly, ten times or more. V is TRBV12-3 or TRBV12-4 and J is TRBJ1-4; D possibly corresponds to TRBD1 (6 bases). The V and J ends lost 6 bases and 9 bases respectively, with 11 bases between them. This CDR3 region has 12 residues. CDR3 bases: TGTGCCAGCAGCCAGGACAGAAAAAAACTGTTTTTT. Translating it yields CASSQDRKKLFF.